This note documents a single T cell receptor (beta chain) sequence. Trimming removed 0 bases at V and 5 bases at J, with 14 bases between. Germline-derived CDR1 and CDR2 are SGHTA and FQGNSA. The CDR3 spans 15 residues. These data are taken from a study of blood T cell repertoires in COVID-19. Study details: COVID-19 samples from acute and convalescent phases originated in the United States, Italy and Spain. T cells, B-cell-depleted T cells, or PBMCs provided the cDNA or gDNA that served as material.

Methods used by the authors: Nucleated cell number was recorded as an estimate derived from reference gene primer amplification. Some clones are missing from TCRdb's copy, which holds only in-frame ones; the method was immunoSEQ multiplex PCR. Clone size and the V and J calls come from that table; the DNA yielded D and trimming. The sample holds about 180,000 clones, approximately 85% seen once. This chain joins TRBV7-2 and TRBJ2-7; D might be TRBD1 (5 bases). The sample taken for sequencing was peripheral blood. The source of this sequence is a man aged 60 to 75 with acute or convalescent COVID-19. CDR3 sequence reads: CASSLAGQGLDEQYF. The CDR3 DNA is TGTGCCAGCAGCTTAGCGGGTCAGGGCCTAGACGAGCAGTACTTC.